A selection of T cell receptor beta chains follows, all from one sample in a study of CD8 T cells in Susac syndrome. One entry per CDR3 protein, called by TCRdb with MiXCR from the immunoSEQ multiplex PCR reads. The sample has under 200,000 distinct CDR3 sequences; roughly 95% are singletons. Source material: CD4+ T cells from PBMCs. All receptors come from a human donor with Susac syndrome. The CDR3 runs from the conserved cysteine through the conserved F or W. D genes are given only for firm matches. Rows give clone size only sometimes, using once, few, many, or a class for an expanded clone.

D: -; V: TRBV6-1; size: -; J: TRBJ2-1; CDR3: CASSESRTRPYNEQFF; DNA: TGTGCCAGCAGTGAATCTAGGACTCGGCCCTACAATGAGCAGTTCTTC
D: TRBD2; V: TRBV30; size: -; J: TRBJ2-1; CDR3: CAWGLGGKQFF; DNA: TGTGCCTGGGGGCTGGGGGGGAAGCAGTTCTTC
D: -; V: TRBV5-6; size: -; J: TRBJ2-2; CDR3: CASSSYRDNTGELFF; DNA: TGTGCCAGCAGCTCGTACAGGGACAACACCGGGGAGCTGTTTTTT
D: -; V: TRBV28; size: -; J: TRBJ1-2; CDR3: CASSAEVDYGYTF; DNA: TGTGCCAGCAGTGCCGAGGTTGACTATGGCTACACCTTC
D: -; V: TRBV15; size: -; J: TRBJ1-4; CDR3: CATRVGLIEGEKLFF; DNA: TGTGCCACCAGAGTGGGACTGATTGAGGGAGAAAAACTGTTTTTT
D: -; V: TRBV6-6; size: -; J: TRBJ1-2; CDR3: CASSSGLHYGYTF; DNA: TGTGCCAGCAGCTCAGGACTTCACTATGGCTACACCTTC
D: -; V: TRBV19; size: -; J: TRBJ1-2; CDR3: CATGLPGYGYTF; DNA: TGTGCCACCGGACTCCCGGGCTATGGCTACACCTTC
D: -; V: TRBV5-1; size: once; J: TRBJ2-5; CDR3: CASSLRQVVRETQYF; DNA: TGCGCCAGCAGCTTGAGACAGGTGGTCCGGGAGACCCAGTACTTC
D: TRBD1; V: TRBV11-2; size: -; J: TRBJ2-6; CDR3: CASSLDPGQWVSGANVLTF; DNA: TGTGCCAGCAGCTTAGATCCGGGACAGTGGGTCTCTGGGGCCAACGTCCTGACTTTC
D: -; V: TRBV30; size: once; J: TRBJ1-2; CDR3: CAWSVGVLYVPTNYGYTF; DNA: TGTGCCTGGAGTGTAGGGGTTCTGTACGTCCCGACTAACTATGGCTACACCTTC
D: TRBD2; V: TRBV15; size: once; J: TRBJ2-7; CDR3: CATSRLAGGTYEQYF; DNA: TGTGCCACCAGCAGACTAGCGGGGGGTACATACGAGCAGTACTTC
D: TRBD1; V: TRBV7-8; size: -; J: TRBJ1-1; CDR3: CASSPRTGAFF; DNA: TGTGCCAGCAGCCCGAGGACAGGAGCTTTCTTT
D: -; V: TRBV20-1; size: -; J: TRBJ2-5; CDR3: CSAGRGAETQYF; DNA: TGCAGTGCTGGACGGGGGGCCGAGACCCAGTACTTC
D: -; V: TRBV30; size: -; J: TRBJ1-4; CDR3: CAWSVHREDEKLFF; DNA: TGTGCCTGGAGTGTACACAGGGAGGATGAAAAACTGTTTTTT
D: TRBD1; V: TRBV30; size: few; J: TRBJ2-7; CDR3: CAWGTGTYEQYF; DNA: TGTGCCTGGGGGACAGGAACCTACGAGCAGTACTTC
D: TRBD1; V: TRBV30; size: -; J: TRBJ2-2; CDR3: CAWDRGLATGELFF; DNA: TGTGCCTGGGACAGGGGGCTAGCCACCGGGGAGCTGTTTTTT
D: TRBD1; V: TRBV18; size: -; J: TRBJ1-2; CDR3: CASSLRQGDGYTF; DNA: TGTGCCAGCTCACTACGACAGGGGGATGGTTACACCTTC
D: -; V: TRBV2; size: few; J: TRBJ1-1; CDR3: CASSEVTGRGNTEAFF; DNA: TGTGCCAGCAGTGAAGTGACAGGTCGGGGGAACACTGAAGCTTTCTTT
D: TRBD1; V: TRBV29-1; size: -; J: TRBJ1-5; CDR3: CRNRGQGAISNQPQHF; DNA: TGCAGGAATCGGGGACAGGGGGCTATTAGCAATCAGCCCCAGCATTTT
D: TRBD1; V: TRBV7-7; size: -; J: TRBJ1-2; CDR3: CASSLEGQGNTHNYGYTF; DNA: TGTGCCAGCAGCTTAGAAGGACAGGGGAATACTCATAACTATGGCTACACCTTC
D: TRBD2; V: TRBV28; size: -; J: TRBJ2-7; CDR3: CASSLGGLYSYEQYF; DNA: TGTGCCAGTAGCCTGGGGGGGTTATACTCCTACGAGCAGTACTTC
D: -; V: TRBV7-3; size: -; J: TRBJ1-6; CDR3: CASSLRKGGNSPLHF; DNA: TGTGCCAGCAGCTTAAGGAAGGGGGGAAATTCACCCCTCCACTTT
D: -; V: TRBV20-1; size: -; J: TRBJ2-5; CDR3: CSAKLYGETQYF; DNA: TGCAGTGCTAAGCTCTATGGAGAGACCCAGTACTTC
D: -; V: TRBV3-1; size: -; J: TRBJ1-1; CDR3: CASSQRRSEAFF; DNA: TGTGCCAGCAGCCAACGACGGTCTGAAGCTTTCTTT
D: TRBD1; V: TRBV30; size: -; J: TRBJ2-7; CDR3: CAWASGTVYEQYF; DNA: TGTGCCTGGGCATCCGGGACAGTCTACGAGCAGTACTTC
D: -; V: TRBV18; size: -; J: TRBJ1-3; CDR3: CASSPNSSGNTIYF; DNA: TGTGCCAGCTCACCCAACAGCTCTGGAAACACCATATATTTT
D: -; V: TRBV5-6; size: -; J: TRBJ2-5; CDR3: CASSPSAGGETQYF; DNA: TGTGCCAGCAGCCCTTCGGCTGGAGGGGAGACCCAGTACTTC
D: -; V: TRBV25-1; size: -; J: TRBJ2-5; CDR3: CASGEGGWYQETQYF; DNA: TGTGCCAGCGGCGAGGGGGGTTGGTACCAAGAGACCCAGTACTTC
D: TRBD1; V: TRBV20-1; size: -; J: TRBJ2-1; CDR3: CSAVNPGTGSNEQFF; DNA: TGCAGTGCTGTTAACCCCGGGACAGGGTCGAATGAGCAGTTCTTC
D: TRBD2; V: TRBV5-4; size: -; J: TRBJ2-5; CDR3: CASKRLAETYQETQYF; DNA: TGTGCCAGCAAAAGACTAGCGGAGACGTACCAAGAGACCCAGTACTTC
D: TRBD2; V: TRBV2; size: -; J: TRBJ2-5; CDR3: CASRTSGGLETQYF; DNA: TGTGCCAGCCGGACTAGCGGGGGGTTGGAAACCCAGTACTTC
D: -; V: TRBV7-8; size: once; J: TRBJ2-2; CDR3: CASSQFRDKGNTGELFF; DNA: TGTGCCAGCAGCCAGTTCAGGGATAAAGGGAACACCGGGGAGCTGTTTTTT
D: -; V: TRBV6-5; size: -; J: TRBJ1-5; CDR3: CASSYGAGNQPQHF; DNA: TGTGCCAGCAGTTATGGGGCAGGCAATCAGCCCCAGCATTTT
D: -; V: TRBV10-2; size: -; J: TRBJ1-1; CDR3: CASGRENIEAFF; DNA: TGCGCCAGCGGTAGGGAGAACATTGAAGCTTTCTTT
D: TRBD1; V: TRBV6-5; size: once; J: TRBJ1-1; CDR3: CASSYSRQGNTEAFF; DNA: TGTGCCAGCAGTTACTCGCGACAGGGGAACACTGAAGCTTTCTTT
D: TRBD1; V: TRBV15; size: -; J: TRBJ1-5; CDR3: CATSRDRDNQPQHF; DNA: TGTGCCACCAGCCGGGACAGGGACAATCAGCCCCAGCATTTT
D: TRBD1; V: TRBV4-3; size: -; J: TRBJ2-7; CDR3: CASSQDPSGTGGYDEQYF; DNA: TGCGCCAGCAGCCAAGATCCGTCCGGGACAGGGGGCTACGACGAGCAGTACTTC
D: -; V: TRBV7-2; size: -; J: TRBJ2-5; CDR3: CASSLRQAGRETQYF; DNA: TGTGCCAGCAGCTTAAGACAGGCGGGGAGAGAGACCCAGTACTTC
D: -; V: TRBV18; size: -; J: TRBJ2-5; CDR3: CASSYLEGGETQYF; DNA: TGTGCCAGCTCTTATCTGGAGGGAGGAGAGACCCAGTACTTC
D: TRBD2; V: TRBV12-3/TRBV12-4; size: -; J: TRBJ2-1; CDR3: CASIVGLAGAASYNEQFF; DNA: TGTGCCAGCATTGTAGGACTAGCGGGGGCCGCGTCCTACAATGAGCAGTTCTTC
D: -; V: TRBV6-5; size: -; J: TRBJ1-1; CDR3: CASSYSSISAEAFF; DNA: TGTGCCAGCAGTTACTCTTCGATTTCAGCTGAAGCTTTCTTT
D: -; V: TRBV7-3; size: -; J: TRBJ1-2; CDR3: CASSLNGGEGGSGYSF; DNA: TGTGCCAGCAGCTTAAATGGCGGCGAGGGGGGGAGCGGCTACTCCTTC
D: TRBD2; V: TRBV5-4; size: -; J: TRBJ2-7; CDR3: CASRIGGAYEQYF; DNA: TGTGCCAGCAGGATCGGGGGGGCTTACGAGCAGTACTTC
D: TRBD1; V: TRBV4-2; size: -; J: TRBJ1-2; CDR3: CASSSDRGGYGYTF; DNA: TGTGCCAGTTCCTCAGACAGGGGTGGCTATGGCTACACCTTC
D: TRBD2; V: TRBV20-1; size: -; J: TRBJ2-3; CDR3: CSAPGTSGSTDTQYF; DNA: TGCAGTGCCCCCGGGACTAGCGGGAGCACAGATACGCAGTATTTT
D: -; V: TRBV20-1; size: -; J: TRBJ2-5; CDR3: CSAPKERLQTQYF; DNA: TGCAGTGCTCCCAAGGAGCGGTTGCAGACCCAGTACTTC
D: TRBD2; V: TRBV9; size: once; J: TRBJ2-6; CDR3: CASSPRIAGSFSGANVLTF; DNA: TGTGCCAGCAGCCCCAGAATAGCGGGTTCATTCTCTGGGGCCAACGTCCTGACTTTC
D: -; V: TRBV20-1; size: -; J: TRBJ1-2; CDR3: CSATGNDFGYTF; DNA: TGCAGTGCTACGGGGAACGACTTCGGCTACACCTTC
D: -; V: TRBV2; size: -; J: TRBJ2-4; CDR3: CASSEQRGANIQYF; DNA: TGTGCCAGCAGTGAGCAAAGGGGGGCAAACATTCAGTACTTC
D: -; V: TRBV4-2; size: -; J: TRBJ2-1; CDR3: CASSHRGLSSYNEQFF; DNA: TGTGCCAGCAGCCACCGGGGGCTGAGCTCCTACAATGAGCAGTTCTTC
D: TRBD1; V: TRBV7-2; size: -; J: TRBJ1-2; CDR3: CAWWGPGQRNGYTF; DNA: TGTGCCTGGTGGGGACCGGGACAGAGAAATGGCTACACCTTC
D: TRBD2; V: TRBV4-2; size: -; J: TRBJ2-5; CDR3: CASSTAGLNQETQYF; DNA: TGTGCCAGCAGCACAGCGGGACTTAACCAAGAGACCCAGTACTTC
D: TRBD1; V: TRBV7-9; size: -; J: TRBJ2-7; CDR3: CASSPRQGEGDEQYF; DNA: TGTGCCAGCAGCCCGCGACAGGGGGAAGGTGACGAGCAGTACTTC